What follows is one TCR beta chain and its context. Germline loops: CDR1 GTSNPN, CDR2 SVGIG (reference sequence). V gave up 0 bases and J gave up 10 bases; unmatched junction bases: 9. CDR3 length: 15 amino acids. This sample was included in a study of blood T cell repertoires in COVID-19. For the study at large: Sites in the United States, Italy and Spain provided acute and convalescent COVID-19 samples.

A Seattle source enrolled patients during active infection and followed them longitudinally. Some clones are missing from TCRdb's copy, which holds only in-frame ones; the method was immunoSEQ multiplex PCR. The profile shows some 65,000 clones, about 90% of them singletons. The TCR sequence derives from a man between 50 and 59 years old with COVID-19, enrolled during active disease. The chain couples TRBV30 to TRBJ2-1, with 10 bases that match TRBD2. What was sequenced was peripheral blood. DNA of the CDR3: TGTGCCTGGAGTGTAAAGGCTAGCGGGAGCAAAGAGCAGTTCTTC. It codes for CAWSVKASGSKEQFF.